This TCR beta chain stems from a study of blood T cell repertoires in COVID-19. The table came from immunoSEQ multiplex PCR; TCRdb's copy has only in-frame clones and leaves some out. The sample lists about 340,000 clones, about 90% occurring once. Germline V gives CDR1 SGHRS, CDR2 YFSETQ. The ends were cut back, 6 bases at V and 8 bases at J, with 15 bases in the middle. This CDR3 has 13 residues. The chain employs TRBV5-1 and TRBJ2-4; D perhaps matches TRBD2 (5 bases). The sample consisted of peripheral blood. The TCR comes from a woman between 18 and 29 years old who had recovered from COVID-19. DNA for the CDR3: TGCGCCAGCAACTCGGACCCCGGGGACATTCAGTACTTC. It encodes CASNSDPGDIQYF.